This TCR beta chain comes out of a study of T cells in narcolepsy. Measured with immunoSEQ multiplex PCR; TCRdb has only the in-frame clones, and not every one. The repertoire holds about 29,000 clones, with 70% to 90% as singletons. Trimming removed 9 bases from V and 2 bases from J, with 16 bases in between. Per germline, CDR1 SNHLY and CDR2 FYNNEI. The CDR3 contains 14 residues. The receptor comes from a human donor in good health. This chain joins TRBV2 and TRBJ1-2, with no clear D. Sequenced: memory (CD45RA-) CD4+ T cells from blood. CDR3 loop: CASSINFGNYGYTF. The DNA for the CDR3 is TGTGCCAGTAGTATCAACTTCGGGAACTATGGCTACACCTTC.